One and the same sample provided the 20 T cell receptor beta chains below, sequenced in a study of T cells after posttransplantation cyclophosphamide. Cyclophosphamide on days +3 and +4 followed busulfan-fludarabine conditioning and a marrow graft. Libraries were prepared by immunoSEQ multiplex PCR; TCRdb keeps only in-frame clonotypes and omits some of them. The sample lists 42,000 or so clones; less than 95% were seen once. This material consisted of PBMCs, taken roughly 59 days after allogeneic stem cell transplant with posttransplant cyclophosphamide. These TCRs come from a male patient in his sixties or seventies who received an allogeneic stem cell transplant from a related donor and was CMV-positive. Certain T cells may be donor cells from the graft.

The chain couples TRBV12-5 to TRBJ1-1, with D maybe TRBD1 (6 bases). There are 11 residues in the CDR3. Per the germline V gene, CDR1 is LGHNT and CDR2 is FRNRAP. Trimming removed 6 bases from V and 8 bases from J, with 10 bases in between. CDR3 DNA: TGTGCTAGTGGCCTGGACAGAGAAGCTTTCTTT. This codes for CASGLDREAFF.

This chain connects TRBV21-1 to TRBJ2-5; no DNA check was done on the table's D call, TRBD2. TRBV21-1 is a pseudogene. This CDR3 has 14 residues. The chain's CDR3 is CASSKASGEETQYF. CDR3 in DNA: TGTGCCAGCAGCAAAGCTTCCGGGGAAGAGACCCAGTACTTC.

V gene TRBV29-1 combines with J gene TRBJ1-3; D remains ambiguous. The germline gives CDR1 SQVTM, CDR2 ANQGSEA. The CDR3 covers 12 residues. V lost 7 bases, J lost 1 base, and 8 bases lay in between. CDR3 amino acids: CSGRLSGNTIYF. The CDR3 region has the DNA TGCAGCGGCCGGTTGTCTGGAAACACCATATATTTT. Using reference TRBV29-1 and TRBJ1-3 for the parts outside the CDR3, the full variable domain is SAVISQKPSRDICQRGTSLTIQCQVDSQVTMMFWYRQQPGQSLTLIATANQGSEATYESGFVIDKFPISRPNLTFSTLTVSNMSPEDSSIYLCSGRLSGNTIYFGEGSWLTVV.

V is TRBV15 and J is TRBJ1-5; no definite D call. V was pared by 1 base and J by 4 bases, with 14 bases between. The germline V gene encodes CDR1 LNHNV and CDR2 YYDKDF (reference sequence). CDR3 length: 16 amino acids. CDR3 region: CATSRARRMENQPQHF. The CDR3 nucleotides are TGTGCCACCAGCAGAGCCCGACGGATGGAGAATCAGCCCCAGCATTTT.

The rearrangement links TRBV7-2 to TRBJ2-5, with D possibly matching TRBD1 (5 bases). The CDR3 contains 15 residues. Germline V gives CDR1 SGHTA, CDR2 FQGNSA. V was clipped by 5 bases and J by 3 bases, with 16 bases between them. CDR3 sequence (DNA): TGTGCCAGCAGCGGGGCCTCAGACCCAGAAGAGACCCAGTACTTC. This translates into CASSGASDPEETQYF. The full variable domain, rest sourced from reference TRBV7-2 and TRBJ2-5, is GAGVSQSPSNKVTEKGKDVELRCDPISGHTALYWYRQSLGQGLEFLIYFQGNSAPDKSGLPSDRFSAERTGGSVSTLTIQRTQQEDSAVYLCASSGASDPEETQYFGPGTRLLVL.

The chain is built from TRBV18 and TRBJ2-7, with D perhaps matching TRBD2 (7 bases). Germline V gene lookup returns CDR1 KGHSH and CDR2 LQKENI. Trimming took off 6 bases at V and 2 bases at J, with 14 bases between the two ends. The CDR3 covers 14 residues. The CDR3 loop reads CASSRGASTYEQYV. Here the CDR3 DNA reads TGTGCCAGCTCCCGGGGGGCTTCTACCTACGAGCAGTACGTC.

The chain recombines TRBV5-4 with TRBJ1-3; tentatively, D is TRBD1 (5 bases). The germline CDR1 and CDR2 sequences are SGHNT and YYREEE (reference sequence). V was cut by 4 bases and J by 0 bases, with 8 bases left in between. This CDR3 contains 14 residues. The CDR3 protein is CASSRGGSGNTIYF. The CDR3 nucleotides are TGTGCCAGCAGCCGCGGGGGCTCTGGAAACACCATATATTTT.

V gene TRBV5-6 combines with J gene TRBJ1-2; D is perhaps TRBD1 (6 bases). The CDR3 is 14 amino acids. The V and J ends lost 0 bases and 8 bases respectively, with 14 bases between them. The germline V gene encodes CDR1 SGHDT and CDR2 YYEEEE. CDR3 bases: TGTGCCAGCAGCTTGGTGGGACAATATACCGGCTACACCTTC. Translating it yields CASSLVGQYTGYTF.

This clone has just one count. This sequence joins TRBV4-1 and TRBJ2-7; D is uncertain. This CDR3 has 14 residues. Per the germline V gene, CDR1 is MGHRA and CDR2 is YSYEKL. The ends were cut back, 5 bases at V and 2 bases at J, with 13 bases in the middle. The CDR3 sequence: CASSNSPSPYEQYF. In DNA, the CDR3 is TGCGCCAGCAGCAACTCACCTTCCCCCTACGAGCAGTACTTC.

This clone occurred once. DNA for the CDR3: TGTGCCACTCAGGGGGTTAATGGCTACACCTTC. It yields the protein CATQGVNGYTF. The rearrangement uses TRBV10-3 and TRBJ1-2, with 7 bases that match TRBD1. Trimming cost V 10 bases and J 6 bases; bases outside gene matches: 5. Germline V gene sequence: CDR1 ENHRY, CDR2 SYGVKD. CDR3 size: 11 residues.

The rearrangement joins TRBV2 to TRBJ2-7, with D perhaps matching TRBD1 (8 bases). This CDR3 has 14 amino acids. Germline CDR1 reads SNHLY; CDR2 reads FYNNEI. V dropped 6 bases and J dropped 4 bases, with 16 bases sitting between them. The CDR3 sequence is CASRQGGVLYEQYV. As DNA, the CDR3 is TGTGCCAGCAGACAGGGGGGGGTTCTGTACGAGCAGTACGTC.

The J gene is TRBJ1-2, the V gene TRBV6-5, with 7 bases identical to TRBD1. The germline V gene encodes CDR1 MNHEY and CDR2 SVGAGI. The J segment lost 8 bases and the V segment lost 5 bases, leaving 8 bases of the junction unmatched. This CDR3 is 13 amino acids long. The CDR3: CASSRQGSGGYTF. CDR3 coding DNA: TGTGCCAGCAGTCGACAGGGATCGGGGGGCTACACCTTC.

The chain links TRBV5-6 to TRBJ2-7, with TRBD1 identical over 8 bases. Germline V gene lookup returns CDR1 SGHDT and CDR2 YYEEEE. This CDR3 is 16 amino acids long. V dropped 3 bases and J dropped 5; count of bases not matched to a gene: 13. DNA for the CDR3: TGTGCCAGCAGCTCCTCTTTTGGGGACAGGCTACACGAGCAGTACGTC. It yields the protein CASSSSFGDRLHEQYV.

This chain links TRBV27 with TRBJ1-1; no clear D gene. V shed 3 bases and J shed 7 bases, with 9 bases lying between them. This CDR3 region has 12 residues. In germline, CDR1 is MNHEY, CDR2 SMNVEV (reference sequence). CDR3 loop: CASSFGLGEAFF. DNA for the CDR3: TGTGCCAGCAGTTTTGGACTGGGTGAAGCTTTCTTT.

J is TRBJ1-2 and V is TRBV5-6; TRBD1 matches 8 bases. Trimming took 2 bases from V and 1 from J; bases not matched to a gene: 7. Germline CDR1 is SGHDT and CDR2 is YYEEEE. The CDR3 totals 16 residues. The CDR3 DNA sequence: TGTGCCAGCAGCTTACGAGGACAGGGCAATAACTATGGCTACACCTTC. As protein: CASSLRGQGNNYGYTF.

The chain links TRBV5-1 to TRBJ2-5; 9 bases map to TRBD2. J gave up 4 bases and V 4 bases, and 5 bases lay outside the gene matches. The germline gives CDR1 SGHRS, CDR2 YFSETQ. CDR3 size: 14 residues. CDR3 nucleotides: TGCGCCAGCAGCGCGGGACTAGCTGTAGAGACCCAGTACTTC. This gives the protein CASSAGLAVETQYF.

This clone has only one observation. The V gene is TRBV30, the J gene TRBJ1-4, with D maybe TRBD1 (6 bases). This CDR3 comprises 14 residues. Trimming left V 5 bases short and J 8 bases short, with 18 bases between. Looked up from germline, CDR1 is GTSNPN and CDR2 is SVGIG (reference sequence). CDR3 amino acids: CAWGDTGMAEKLFF. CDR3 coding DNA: TGTGCCTGGGGGGATACAGGGATGGCGGAAAAACTGTTTTTT.

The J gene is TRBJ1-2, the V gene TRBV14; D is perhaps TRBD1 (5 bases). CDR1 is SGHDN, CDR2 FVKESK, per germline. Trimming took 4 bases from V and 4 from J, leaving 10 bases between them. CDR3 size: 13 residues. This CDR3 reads CASSPDTVYGYTF. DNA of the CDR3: TGTGCCAGCAGCCCGGACACAGTCTATGGCTACACCTTC.

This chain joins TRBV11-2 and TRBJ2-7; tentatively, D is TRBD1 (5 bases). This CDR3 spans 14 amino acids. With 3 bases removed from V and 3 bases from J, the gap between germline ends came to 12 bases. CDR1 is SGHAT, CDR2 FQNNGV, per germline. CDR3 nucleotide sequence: TGTGCCAGCAGCTTTGGGTCCCAGGGCTACGAGCAGTACTTC. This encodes CASSFGSQGYEQYF.

The CDR3 loop is CASSLGAGRATDTQYF. CDR3 nucleotides: TGCGCCAGCAGCTTGGGGGCGGGACGGGCCACAGATACGCAGTATTTT. J is TRBJ2-3 and V is TRBV5-1, with TRBD2 as a possible D gene (6 bases). The CDR3 is 16 amino acids. V lost 0 bases and J 2 bases, leaving 13 bases between the germline ends. Looked up from germline, CDR1 is SGHRS and CDR2 is YFSETQ.